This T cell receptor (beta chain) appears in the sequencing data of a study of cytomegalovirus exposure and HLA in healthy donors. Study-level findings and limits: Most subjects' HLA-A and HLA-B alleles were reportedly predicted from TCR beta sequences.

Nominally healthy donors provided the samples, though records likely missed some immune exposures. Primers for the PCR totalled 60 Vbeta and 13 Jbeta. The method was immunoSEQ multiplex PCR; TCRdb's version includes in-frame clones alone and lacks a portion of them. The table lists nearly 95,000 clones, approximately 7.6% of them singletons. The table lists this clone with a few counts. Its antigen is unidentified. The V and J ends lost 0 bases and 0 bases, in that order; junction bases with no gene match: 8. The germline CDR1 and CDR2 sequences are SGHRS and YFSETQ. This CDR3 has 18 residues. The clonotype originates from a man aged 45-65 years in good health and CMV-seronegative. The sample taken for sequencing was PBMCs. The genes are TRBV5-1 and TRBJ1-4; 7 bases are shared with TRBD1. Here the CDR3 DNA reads TGCGCCAGCAGCTTGGCTCGACAGGGATTTTCAACTAATGAAAAACTGTTTTTT. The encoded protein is CASSLARQGFSTNEKLFF.